This T cell receptor beta chain was profiled in a study of blood T cells in healthy people across ages. CDR1 is SQVTM, CDR2 ANQGSEA, per germline. The length of the CDR3 is 11 residues. V dropped 4 bases and J dropped 3 bases, with 6 bases sitting between them. Study-level results: Any changes in expanded clonotypes were possibly confounded, as donor CMV status remained unknown. The study could not conclusively compare naive and antigen-experienced cells, given its unsorted PBMCs. Strong correlation existed between TCR beta diversity and naive T cell percentage. Considered underestimates were the diversity estimates obtained from one million T cells.

PCR was performed a second time for 7 to 11 cycles using a sample-barcoded 5' primer and a J-beta primer mix. TCRdb redid the calling of the 5' RACE reads with MiXCR, one entry per CDR3 protein. Among over 950,000 distinct CDR3 sequences listed, roughly 51% were seen once. A note on this clonotype: Its antigen is as yet unknown.

Source material: blood. This sequence originates from a woman aged 60-75 years in good health. This rearrangement joins TRBV29-1 to TRBJ1-2; D is uncertain. The CDR3 bases are TGCAGCGTTGGGCAGGACTATGGCTACACCTTC. This codes for CSVGQDYGYTF.